Detailed here is one T cell receptor (beta chain). Its antigen is unknown. Researchers ran the PCR with 60 Vbeta and 13 Jbeta primers. TCRdb keeps only in-frame clones here, not all; method: immunoSEQ multiplex PCR. The sample's table shows tens of thousands of clones. The data stem from a study of cytomegalovirus exposure and HLA in healthy donors. Overall study results and limits: Overall, around 160 TCR beta chains were annotated as cytomegalovirus-associated. Analyses of presence and absence presupposed an approximately uniform sequencing depth across donors.

These donors, healthy bone marrow donors, were studied. The sequence was collected from a woman aged 60-75 years in good health and CMV-seronegative. The sample taken for sequencing was PBMCs.

Here the CDR3 DNA reads TGTGCCAGCAGCCCCGGGAGGGCGAACACCGGGGAGCTGTTTTTT. It is translated as CASSPGRANTGELFF. This sequence joins TRBV6-5 and TRBJ2-2, with 8 positions matching TRBD2. CDR3 length: 15 residues. Germline-derived CDR1 and CDR2 are MNHEY and SVGAGI. Unmatched junction bases numbered 3, after V lost 6 bases and J lost 0 bases.